This passage covers 24 T cell receptor beta chains from one sample sequenced in a study of long-term antiretroviral therapy in people with HIV. It was version v3.0 of the immunoSEQ assay that was run at survey level. TCRdb keeps only in-frame clones here, not all; method: immunoSEQ multiplex PCR. The sample shows some 21,000 clones, roughly three quarters of them seen only once. Sequences were derived from unsorted PBMCs, sampled about 1.8 years before starting antiretroviral therapy. The receptors were gathered from a woman aged 40 to 50 with HIV.

This chain connects TRBV5-5 to TRBJ2-3; D remains unclear. The CDR3 contains 13 residues. Germline V lookup: CDR1 SGHKS, CDR2 YYEKEE (reference sequence). Trimming pared 2 bases from V and 9 bases from J, leaving 13 bases between. The CDR3 nucleotides read TGTGCCAGCAGCTTAGTGGGCCTCGAGACGCAGTATTTT. Translated, it gives CASSLVGLETQYF. Looking up the rest from reference TRBV5-5 and TRBJ2-3 gives the full variable domain: DAGVTQSPTHLIKTRGQQVTLRCSPISGHKSVSWYQQVLGQGPQFIFQYYEKEERGRGNFPDRFSARQFPNYSSELNVNALLLGDSALYLCASSLVGLETQYFGPGTRLTVL.

This clone was observed a handful of times. This chain uses TRBV19 with TRBJ2-2; the D gene is possibly TRBD1 (6 bases). Between the trimmed V and J ends, which lost 3 bases and 5 bases, there was a span of 7 bases. The CDR3 extends over 13 amino acids. Germline-derived CDR1 and CDR2 are LNHDA and SQIVND (reference sequence). The CDR3 protein is CASSIRGTGELFF. The CDR3 coding sequence is TGTGCCAGTAGTATCAGGGGAACCGGGGAGCTGTTTTTT.

This clone was detected once. The V call is TRBV30, the J call TRBJ1-2, with D possibly matching TRBD1 (6 bases). Germline-derived CDR1 and CDR2 are GTSNPN and SVGIG (reference sequence). This CDR3 is built from 14 residues. Deletions cut 3 bases from V and 8 bases from J, with 19 bases between. CDR3 in amino acids: CAWSEEWGAFGYTF. The CDR3 DNA reads TGTGCCTGGAGCGAGGAGTGGGGGGCGTTCGGCTACACCTTC.

This clone occurred a few times. The J gene is TRBJ2-2, the V gene TRBV5-5; 13 positions agree with TRBD2. Germline V gene data show CDR1 as SGHKS and CDR2 as YYEKEE (reference sequence). The CDR3 consists of 15 residues. V lost 5 bases and J lost 5; bases outside the gene matches: 3. The CDR3 region is CASSGLAGATGELFF. The CDR3 DNA sequence: TGTGCCAGCAGTGGACTAGCGGGAGCGACCGGGGAGCTGTTTTTT.

This rearrangement joins TRBV6-6 to TRBJ1-5, with 7 nucleotides matching TRBD1. Germline loops: CDR1 MNHNY, CDR2 SVGAGI (reference sequence). This CDR3 is built from 13 residues. The ends lost 10 bases at V and 5 bases at J; junction bases unmatched: 8. The CDR3 here is CATKTGNDQPQHF. CDR3 DNA sequence: TGTGCCACAAAGACAGGGAATGATCAGCCCCAGCATTTT.

This chain connects TRBV11-2 to TRBJ2-5; no reliable D call. CDR1 and CDR2 from the germline V gene are SGHAT and FQNNGV. The CDR3 runs 13 residues. Deletions cut 3 bases from V and 4 bases from J, with 9 bases between. The CDR3 DNA reads as TGTGCCAGCAGCTTGGAAAGGAGAGAGACCCAGTACTTC. Its translation is CASSLERRETQYF.

This chain joins TRBV13 and TRBJ2-5; the D gene is possibly TRBD1 (5 bases). Germline V CDR1 and CDR2: PRHDT, FYEKMQ (reference sequence). This CDR3 has 15 amino acids. V lost 5 bases to trimming and J lost 2 bases, with 15 bases between them. The CDR3 coding sequence is TGTGCCAGCAGCCCGGGTTGGGGCCTTCAAGAGACCCAGTACTTC. Translation gives CASSPGWGLQETQYF.

V gene TRBV5-1 combines with J gene TRBJ2-3; 7 bases fit TRBD1. The germline CDR1 and CDR2 sequences are SGHRS and YFSETQ. J was trimmed by 2 bases and V by 5 bases; bases with no gene match: 5. The CDR3 length is 14 residues. Written as DNA, the CDR3 is TGCGCCAGCAGTTGGGACAGCGTCACAGATACGCAGTATTTT. It is translated as CASSWDSVTDTQYF.

The rearrangement links TRBV11-2 to TRBJ2-4; D is perhaps TRBD1 (6 bases). CDR1 SGHAT and CDR2 FQNNGV come from the germline V gene. The CDR3 is 14 residues long. V gave up 2 bases and J gave up 7 bases, with 12 bases separating them. The chain's CDR3 is CASSLQGSRNIQYF. CDR3 nucleotide sequence: TGTGCCAGCAGCTTACAGGGGTCGAGGAACATTCAGTACTTC.

This sequence joins TRBV5-4 and TRBJ1-3; 7 bases are a match to TRBD1. Germline V gene sequence: CDR1 SGHNT, CDR2 YYREEE (reference sequence). V shed 7 bases and J 0 bases; nucleotides not matched to a gene: 4. The CDR3 is 14 amino acids. For the CDR3, the DNA is TGTGCCAGCGGAACAGGGGACTCTGGAAACACCATATATTTT. This translates into CASGTGDSGNTIYF.

The chain links TRBV10-3 to TRBJ2-6, with D perhaps matching TRBD1 (5 bases). Trimming removed 3 bases at V and 4 bases at J, with 16 bases between. The germline gives CDR1 ENHRY, CDR2 SYGVKD. The CDR3 has 17 amino acids. The CDR3 region is CAISDPDITLGANVLTF. The CDR3 DNA is TGTGCCATCAGTGACCCGGACATAACTCTAGGGGCCAACGTCCTGACTTTC.

The V and J genes are TRBV30 and TRBJ2-1; D gene uncertain. V was trimmed by 2 bases and J by 4 bases, leaving 6 bases between them. CDR3 length equals 12 residues. From germline, CDR1 is GTSNPN and CDR2 SVGIG (reference sequence). The CDR3 region is CAWSPDYNEQFF. The CDR3 DNA reads as TGTGCCTGGAGTCCGGATTACAATGAGCAGTTCTTC.

The V call is TRBV2, the J call TRBJ1-2; D call uncertain. The length of the CDR3 is 13 residues. In germline, CDR1 is SNHLY, CDR2 FYNNEI. Trimming cost V 2 bases and J 4 bases, with 8 bases left between them. CDR3 sequence reads: CASSESPSYGYTF. The CDR3 DNA follows: TGTGCCAGCAGTGAAAGCCCAAGCTATGGCTACACCTTC.

The chain joins TRBV5-4 to TRBJ1-4; D is unresolved. CDR1 and CDR2 from the germline V gene are SGHNT and YYREEE (reference sequence). The V gene lost 1 base and the J gene lost 8 bases, with 9 bases spanning the gap. CDR3 size: 13 residues. DNA for the CDR3: TGTGCCAGCAGCTTGCGGATGGAGGAAAAACTGTTTTTT. The encoded protein is CASSLRMEEKLFF.

The rearrangement joins TRBV18 to TRBJ2-7; TRBD2 might be the D (6 bases). Germline loops: CDR1 KGHSH, CDR2 LQKENI. V lost 2 bases and J 5 bases, leaving 16 bases between the germline ends. The CDR3 sequence is 15 residues long. The CDR3 sequence: CASSPNFGGNDEQYF. CDR3 coding DNA: TGTGCCAGCTCACCAAACTTCGGGGGTAACGACGAGCAGTACTTC.

This clone was detected once. V usage is TRBV6-6 and J usage is TRBJ2-7, with 7 bases lining up with TRBD2. From germline, CDR1 is MNHNY and CDR2 SVGAGI (reference sequence). After removal of 0 bases from V and 3 bases from J, the junction contained 2 bases not matched to a gene. The CDR3 loop spans 14 amino acids. The DNA for the CDR3 is TGTGCCAGCAGTTACTCGCCTAGCGGCTACGAGCAGTACTTC. Amino acid sequence: CASSYSPSGYEQYF.

The CDR3 DNA is TGTGCCAGCAGCTTAGCCGGCGGGAGCAATTACGAGCAGTACTTC. It specifies CASSLAGGSNYEQYF. The J gene is TRBJ2-7, the V gene TRBV11-3; 7 nucleotides line up with TRBD2. Trimming at V came to 1 base and at J to 4 bases, leaving 7 bases not matched to a gene. The CDR3 is 15 amino acids. Germline CDR1 is SGHNT and CDR2 is YENEEA.

This clone was counted a few times. The V and J genes are TRBV7-9 and TRBJ1-6; possibly TRBD1 for D (6 bases). The CDR3 has 15 amino acids. Germline CDR1 and CDR2: SEHNR and FQNEAQ (reference sequence). V dropped 3 bases and J dropped 7 bases, with 13 bases sitting between them. CDR3 loop: CASSFSGQGNSPLHF. The CDR3 bases are TGTGCCAGCAGCTTTTCTGGTCAGGGGAATTCACCCCTCCACTTT.

V and J are TRBV29-1 and TRBJ1-2; 10 nucleotides match TRBD1. V shed 5 bases, J shed 0 bases, and the junction held 6 bases outside the gene matches. This CDR3 comprises 15 residues. Germline lookup yields CDR1 SQVTM and CDR2 ANQGSEA. DNA for the CDR3: TGCAGCGTTAACCCGGGACAGGGGTCTAACTATGGCTACACCTTC. It translates to CSVNPGQGSNYGYTF. Full variable domain (missing parts from reference TRBV29-1 and TRBJ1-2): SAVISQKPSRDICQRGTSLTIQCQVDSQVTMMFWYRQQPGQSLTLIATANQGSEATYESGFVIDKFPISRPNLTFSTLTVSNMSPEDSSIYLCSVNPGQGSNYGYTFGSGTRLTVV.

The chain combines TRBV11-1 with TRBJ2-5; D call uncertain. The CDR3 is 13 residues long. Trimming stripped 5 bases from V and 1 base from J, with 8 bases between. Per the germline V gene, CDR1 is SGHAT and CDR2 is FQDESV (reference sequence). CDR3 bases: TGTGCCAGCAGCCTCTTCGGCCAAGAGACCCAGTACTTC. Protein product: CASSLFGQETQYF.

The genes are TRBV11-2 and TRBJ2-7, with D uncertain. The germline V gene encodes CDR1 SGHAT and CDR2 FQNNGV. The CDR3 spans 11 residues. V lost 6 bases, J lost 0 bases, and 3 bases lay in between. The CDR3 coding sequence is TGTGCCAGCAGTATCTCCTACGAGCAGTACTTC. This gives the protein CASSISYEQYF.

The chain has TRBV2 and TRBJ1-1, with D possibly being TRBD1 (6 bases). Between the trimmed V and J ends, which lost 6 bases and 3 bases, there was a span of 11 bases. CDR1 and CDR2 from the germline V gene are SNHLY and FYNNEI. CDR3 length: 13 amino acids. In nucleotides, the CDR3 is TGTGCCAGCAGAACAGGGCGGGACACTGAAGCTTTCTTT. This translates into CASRTGRDTEAFF.

V usage is TRBV5-1 and J usage is TRBJ2-4; D not certain. There are 13 residues in the CDR3. CDR1 and CDR2 (germline): SGHRS, YFSETQ. The V end lost 0 bases, the J end lost 13 bases, and 14 bases lay between the germline ends. The CDR3 reads CASSLDMRDQQYF. The CDR3, as DNA: TGCGCCAGCAGCTTGGATATGCGCGACCAACAGTACTTC.

The chain joins TRBV11-3 to TRBJ2-1; 12 bases agree with TRBD2. Trimming took 5 bases from V and 4 from J; bases not matched to a gene: 3. CDR3 size: 15 residues. Germline assignment: CDR1 SGHNT and CDR2 YENEEA. CDR3 sequence: CASSAGLAGYNEQFF. The CDR3 nucleotides are TGTGCCAGCAGCGCCGGACTAGCGGGATACAATGAGCAGTTCTTC.